This T cell receptor (beta chain) was sequenced during a study of PD-1 blockade in classical Hodgkin lymphoma. Study results and limitations: Reasons behind the repertoire differences stay unclear, perhaps disease activity or earlier therapy. Complete responders started with a diversity level that resembled newly diagnosed patients at baseline. Diminished baseline TCR diversity has been reported in newly diagnosed patients relative to healthy donors.

Every patient relapsed after autologous stem cell transplantation, and brentuximab vedotin exposure varied. Clones were read by immunoSEQ multiplex PCR, and TCRdb kept only the in-frame ones, dropping some. This sample yields about 150,000 clones, of which 78% are seen a single time; 9.2% belongs to the top ten. The length of the CDR3 is 12 residues. The V and J ends lost 6 bases and 7 bases respectively, with 12 bases between them. Germline V gives CDR1 SNHLY, CDR2 FYNNEI. This clone was detected a few times. Its antigen is not known. The rearrangement uses TRBV2 and TRBJ1-2; no definite D call. The source material was peripheral blood mononuclear cells (PBMCs), sampled before the second cycle of nivolumab. This clonotype was obtained from a human donor with classical Hodgkin lymphoma. The CDR3 region has the DNA TGTGCCAGCAGAGAGGCACAGTTTGGCTACACCTTC. Its translation: CASREAQFGYTF.